This T cell receptor (beta chain) comes out of a study of CD8 T cells in ankylosing spondylitis. This clonotype was detected a few times. Its antigen is undetermined. Germline V CDR1 and CDR2: WNHNN, SYGVQD (reference sequence). CDR3 length: 17 amino acids. The trim removed 1 base at V and 2 bases at J, leaving 3 bases unmatched. Study conclusions and caveats: Made up of 7 to 9 highly homologous variants, a TCR beta motif appeared characteristic of ankylosing spondylitis blood. Within matched ankylosing spondylitis synovial fluid, disease-linked clones were reportedly significantly enriched.

TCRdb reprocessed the 5' RACE reads with MiXCR, giving one entry per CDR3 protein. The table has fewer than 650,000 distinct CDR3 sequences, roughly 13% seen once. This receptor was taken from a male donor with ankylosing spondylitis. Sequences were obtained from blood, either unsorted or a sorted T cell fraction (not recorded which). V usage is TRBV10-1 and J usage is TRBJ2-1, with TRBD2 matching over 12 bases. Here the CDR3 reads CASSELTSGSTYNEQFF. CDR3 nucleotide sequence: TGCGCCAGCAGTGAGTTGACTAGCGGGAGCACCTACAATGAGCAGTTCTTC.